Below, one TCR beta chain is given with its context. CDR1 and CDR2 from the germline V gene are SGDLS and YYNGEE. CDR3 size: 14 residues. The V end lost 0 bases, the J end lost 7 bases, and 11 bases lay between the germline ends. Sequencing used immunoSEQ multiplex PCR; TCRdb keeps in-frame clones, though not all of them. The data hold 25,000 to 30,000 clones, with approximately 90% observed a single time. The data derive from a study of T cell changes during pregnancy in multiple sclerosis. The origin of this receptor is a female donor with multiple sclerosis, enrolled in a pregnancy study. The source was CD4+ T cells from peripheral blood mononuclear cells, collected in the first trimester of pregnancy. V usage is TRBV9 and J usage is TRBJ1-5; the D gene is possibly TRBD1 (5 bases). The CDR3 DNA sequence: TGTGCCAGCAGCGTAGGGGGGGGGTTACAGCCCCAGCATTTT. It encodes CASSVGGGLQPQHF. Full variable domain (missing parts from reference TRBV9 and TRBJ1-5): DSGVTQTPKHLITATGQRVTLRCSPRSGDLSVYWYQQSLDQGLQFLIQYYNGEERAKGNILERFSAQQFPDLHSELNLSSLELGDSALYFCASSVGGGLQPQHFGDGTRLSIL.